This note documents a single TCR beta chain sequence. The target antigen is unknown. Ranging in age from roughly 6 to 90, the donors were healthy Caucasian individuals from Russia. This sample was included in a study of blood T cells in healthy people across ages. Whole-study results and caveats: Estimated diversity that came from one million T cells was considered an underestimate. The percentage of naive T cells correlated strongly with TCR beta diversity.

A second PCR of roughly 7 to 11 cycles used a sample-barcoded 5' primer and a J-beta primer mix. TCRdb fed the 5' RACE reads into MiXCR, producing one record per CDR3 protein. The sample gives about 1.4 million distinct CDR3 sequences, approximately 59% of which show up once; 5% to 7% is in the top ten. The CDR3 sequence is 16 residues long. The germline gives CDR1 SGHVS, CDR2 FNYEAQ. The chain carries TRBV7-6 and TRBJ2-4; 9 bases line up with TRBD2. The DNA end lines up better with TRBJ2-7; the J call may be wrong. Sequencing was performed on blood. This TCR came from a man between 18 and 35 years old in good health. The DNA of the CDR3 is TGTGCCAGCAGCTCACCATTAGCGGGAGATCTTTACGAGCAGTACTTC. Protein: CASSSPLAGDLYEQYF.